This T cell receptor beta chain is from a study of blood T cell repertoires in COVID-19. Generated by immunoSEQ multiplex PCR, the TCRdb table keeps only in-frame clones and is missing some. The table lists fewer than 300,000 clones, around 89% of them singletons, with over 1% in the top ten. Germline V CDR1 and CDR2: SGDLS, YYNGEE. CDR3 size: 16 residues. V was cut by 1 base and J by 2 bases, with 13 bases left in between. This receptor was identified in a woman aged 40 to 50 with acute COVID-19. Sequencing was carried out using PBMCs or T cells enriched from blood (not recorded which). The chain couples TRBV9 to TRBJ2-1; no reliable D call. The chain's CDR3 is CASSVSIASAYNEQFF. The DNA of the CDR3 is TGTGCCAGCAGCGTATCAATCGCGAGTGCCTACAATGAGCAGTTCTTC.